This T cell receptor beta chain was identified in a study of shared clonotypes between healthy human individuals. Using immunoSEQ multiplex PCR, the repertoire was profiled, and TCRdb retains in-frame clones only, with some absent. The sample holds some 1.4 million clones, roughly 96% seen once. The germline V gene has CDR1 SGHDT and CDR2 YYEEEE. CDR3 length: 14 amino acids. V gave up 0 bases and J gave up 5 bases, with 11 bases separating them. The chain carries TRBV5-6 and TRBJ1-2; D is undetermined. Input material: naive CD4+ T cells sorted from blood. Described subset: CD45RA+ positively selected. This clonotype was obtained from a young man in good health. CDR3 DNA sequence: TGTGCCAGCAGCTTGGGCCTTGGACTATATGGCTACACCTTC. It codes for CASSLGLGLYGYTF.